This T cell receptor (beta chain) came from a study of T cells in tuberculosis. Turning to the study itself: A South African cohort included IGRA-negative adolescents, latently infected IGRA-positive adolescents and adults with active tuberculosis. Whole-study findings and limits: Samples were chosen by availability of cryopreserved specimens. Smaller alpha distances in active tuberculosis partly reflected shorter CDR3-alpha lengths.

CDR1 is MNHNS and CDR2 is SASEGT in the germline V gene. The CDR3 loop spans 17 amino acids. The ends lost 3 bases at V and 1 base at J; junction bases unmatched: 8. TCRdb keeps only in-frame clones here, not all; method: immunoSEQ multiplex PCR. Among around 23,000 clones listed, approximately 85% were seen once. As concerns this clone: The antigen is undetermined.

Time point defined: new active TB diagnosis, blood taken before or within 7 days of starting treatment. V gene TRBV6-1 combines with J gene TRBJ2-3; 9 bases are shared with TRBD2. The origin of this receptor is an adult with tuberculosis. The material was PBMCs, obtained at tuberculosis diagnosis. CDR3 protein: CASSDRSSGIRTDTQYF. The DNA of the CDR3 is TGTGCCAGCAGTGATCGGTCTAGCGGGATTCGCACAGATACGCAGTATTTT.